Below are 2 T cell receptor beta chains sequenced from a single sample in a study of blood T cells in healthy people across ages. A J-beta primer mix and a sample-barcoded 5' primer were used in a second PCR of roughly 7 to 12 cycles. MiXCR was run by TCRdb on the 5' RACE reads, yielding one entry per CDR3 protein. The data contain 630,000 or so distinct CDR3 sequences, about 28% of them singletons. What was sequenced was blood. Receptor source: a woman of 80 years or more in good health.

This clonotype was detected ten times or more. The chain combines TRBV5-1 with TRBJ1-2, with 7 bases aligning to TRBD1. Germline V gene lookup returns CDR1 SGHRS and CDR2 YFSETQ. This CDR3 contains 16 residues. V lost 3 bases and J lost 2; bases outside the gene matches: 10. The CDR3 nucleotides are TGCGCCAGCAGCTCTGGGGGGACAGCGAAAAACTATGGCTACACCTTC. Translating gives CASSSGGTAKNYGYTF.

This clonotype was counted ten times or more. V usage is TRBV27 and J usage is TRBJ2-3; 7 bases agree with TRBD1. CDR1 and CDR2 from the germline V gene are MNHEY and SMNVEV (reference sequence). Germline trimming cut 1 base from V and 2 bases from J; bases unmatched to any gene: 3. The CDR3 extends over 15 amino acids. The CDR3 loop reads CASSLWDSFTDTQYF. In DNA, the CDR3 is TGTGCCAGCAGTTTATGGGACAGTTTCACAGATACGCAGTATTTT.